Detailed here is one T cell receptor (beta chain). The antigen is undetermined. Looked up from germline, CDR1 is LNHDA and CDR2 is SQIVND (reference sequence). CDR3 length equals 10 residues. The germline V and J ends were trimmed by 6 bases and 8 bases, with 7 bases remaining between them. These data originate in a study of T cells in Graves' hyperthyroidism and ophthalmopathy. The study, taken as a whole, reports: Within blood appeared most thyroid clonotypes that had expanded above 0.001.

From RNA transcripts, TCR beta CDR3 regions were amplified. A set of HTBI primers served as the primers for a first-round RT-PCR of the TCR CDR3. TCRdb re-derived calls from the multiplex PCR reads in MiXCR, one entry per CDR3 protein. The top ten clones hold roughly 19% of a sample with more than 500,000 distinct CDR3 sequences, under 60% of them seen once. This chain uses TRBV19 with TRBJ1-1; D is undetermined. Sequenced sample: peripheral blood or thyroid tissue (not recorded which). This sequence originates from an adult woman with Graves' disease, either hyperthyroidism or ophthalmopathy (not recorded which). The CDR3 loop is CASRTTEAFF. In DNA form, the CDR3 reads TGTGCCAGTAGGACCACGGAAGCTTTCTTT. Complete variable domain (other parts from reference TRBV19 and TRBJ1-1): DGGITQSPKYLFRKEGQNVTLSCEQNLNHDAMYWYRQDPGQGLRLIYYSQIVNDFQKGDIAEGYSVSREKKESFPLTVTSAQKNPTAFYLCASRTTEAFFGQGTRLTVV.